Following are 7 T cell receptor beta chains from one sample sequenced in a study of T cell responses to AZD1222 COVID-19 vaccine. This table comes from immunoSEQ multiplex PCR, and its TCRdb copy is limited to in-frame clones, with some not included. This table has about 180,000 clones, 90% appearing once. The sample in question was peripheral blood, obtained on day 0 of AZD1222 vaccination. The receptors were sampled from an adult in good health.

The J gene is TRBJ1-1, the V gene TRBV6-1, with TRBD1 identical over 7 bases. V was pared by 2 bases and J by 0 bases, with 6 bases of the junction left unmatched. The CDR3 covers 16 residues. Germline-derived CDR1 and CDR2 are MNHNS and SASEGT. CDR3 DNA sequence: TGTGCCAGCAGTGAAAATAGGGGGACAGTGAACACTGAAGCTTTCTTT. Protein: CASSENRGTVNTEAFF.

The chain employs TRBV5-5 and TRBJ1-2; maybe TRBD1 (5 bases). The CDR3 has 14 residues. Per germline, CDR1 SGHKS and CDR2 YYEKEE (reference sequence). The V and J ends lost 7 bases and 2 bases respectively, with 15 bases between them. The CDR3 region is CASSPSGGNYGYTF. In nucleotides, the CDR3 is TGTGCCAGCTCCCCATCGGGGGGGAACTATGGCTACACCTTC.

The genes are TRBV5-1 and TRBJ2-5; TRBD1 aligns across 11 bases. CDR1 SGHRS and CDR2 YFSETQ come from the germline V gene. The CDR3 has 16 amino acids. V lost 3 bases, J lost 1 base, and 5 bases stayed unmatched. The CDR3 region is CASSSGQGAFQETQYF. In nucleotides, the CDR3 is TGCGCCAGCAGCTCCGGACAGGGGGCATTCCAAGAGACCCAGTACTTC.

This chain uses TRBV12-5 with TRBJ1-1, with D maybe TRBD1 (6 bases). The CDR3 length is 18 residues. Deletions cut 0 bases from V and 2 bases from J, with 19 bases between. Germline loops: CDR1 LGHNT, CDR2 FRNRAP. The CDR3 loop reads CASGLVGLVRGGNTEAFF. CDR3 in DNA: TGTGCTAGTGGTTTGGTTGGGCTGGTCAGGGGAGGCAACACTGAAGCTTTCTTT.

CDR3: CASSLQRTVSPYEQYF. The CDR3 DNA reads TGTGCCAGCAGCCTACAGCGGACAGTCTCCCCCTACGAGCAGTACTTC. This rearrangement joins TRBV7-3 to TRBJ2-7; perhaps TRBD1 as D (6 bases). Trimming removed 5 bases from V and 2 bases from J, with 19 bases in between. From germline, CDR1 is SGHTA and CDR2 FQGTGA. The CDR3 is made up of 16 amino acids.

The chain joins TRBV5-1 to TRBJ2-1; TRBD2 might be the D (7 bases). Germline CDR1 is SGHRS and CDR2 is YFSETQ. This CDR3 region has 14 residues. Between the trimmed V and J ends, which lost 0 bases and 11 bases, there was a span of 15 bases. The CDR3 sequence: CASSLAVGGPKQFF. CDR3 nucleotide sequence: TGCGCCAGCAGCTTGGCCGTCGGGGGGCCGAAGCAGTTCTTC. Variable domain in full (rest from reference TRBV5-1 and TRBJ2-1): KAGVTQTPRYLIKTRGQQVTLSCSPISGHRSVSWYQQTPGQGLQFLFEYFSETQRNKGNFPGRFSGRQFSNSRSEMNVSTLELGDSALYLCASSLAVGGPKQFFGPGTRLTVL.

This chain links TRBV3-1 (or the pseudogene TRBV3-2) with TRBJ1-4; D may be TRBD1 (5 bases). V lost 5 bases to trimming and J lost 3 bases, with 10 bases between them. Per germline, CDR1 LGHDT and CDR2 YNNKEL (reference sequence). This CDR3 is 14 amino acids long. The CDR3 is CASSIRQSNEKLFF. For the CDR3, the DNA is TGTGCCAGCAGCATCCGACAGTCTAATGAAAAACTGTTTTTT.